The 27 T cell receptor beta chains given below trace back to one sample, sequenced in a study of response to subunit inactivated influenza vaccine. Via MiXCR, TCRdb re-called the RT-PCR reads, giving one row per CDR3 protein. The repertoire holds roughly 570,000 distinct CDR3 sequences, with over 10% as singletons. Source: PBMCs from blood, taken 45 days after vaccination. The receptors stem from a man aged 50-60 years who received an inactivated influenza vaccine.

The J gene is TRBJ2-3, the V gene TRBV11-2; D gene uncertain. Looked up from germline, CDR1 is SGHAT and CDR2 is FQNNGV. Trimming removed 5 bases at V and 4 bases at J, with 13 bases between. The CDR3 has 14 residues. The CDR3 coding sequence is TGTGCCAGCAGCGCCCTAGGATACGCAGATACGCAGTATTTT. This sequence encodes CASSALGYADTQYF.

This chain joins TRBV4-1 and TRBJ2-7, with 9 bases matching TRBD1. The V gene end was trimmed by 0 bases and the J gene end by 4 bases; junction bases not matched to a gene: 4. The CDR3 runs 15 residues. In germline, CDR1 is MGHRA, CDR2 YSYEKL. The CDR3 loop reads CASSQDDRGVYEQYF. In nucleotides, the CDR3 is TGCGCCAGCAGCCAAGACGACAGGGGGGTGTACGAGCAGTACTTC.

The chain recombines TRBV5-6 with TRBJ2-6; 11 nucleotides agree with TRBD1. V shed 3 bases and J 1 base; nucleotides not matched to a gene: 3. Germline V gives CDR1 SGHDT, CDR2 YYEEEE. This CDR3 is built from 17 residues. The CDR3 DNA reads as TGTGCCAGCAGCTCCCGGGACAGGGGGTCTGGGGCCAACGTCCTGACTTTC. Translated: CASSSRDRGSGANVLTF.

This clonotype appeared many times. This chain connects TRBV7-2 to TRBJ2-4; D is ambiguous. The CDR3 sequence is 14 residues long. CDR1 SGHTA and CDR2 FQGNSA come from the germline V gene. V was trimmed by 0 bases and J by 5 bases, leaving 8 bases between them. For the CDR3, the DNA is TGTGCCAGCAGCTTAGCGCAGTTAGAAAACATTCAGTACTTC. Protein: CASSLAQLENIQYF.

This clonotype was seen more than once but under ten times. The DNA for the CDR3 is TGTGCCAGCAGCCCTGGGCCCTTTTCCGAGCAGTACTTC. It codes for CASSPGPFSEQYF. The chain carries TRBV7-2 and TRBJ2-7, with D unclear. Germline CDR1 is SGHTA and CDR2 is FQGNSA. V lost 5 bases and J lost 6, with 14 bases in between. This CDR3 has 13 amino acids. Using reference TRBV7-2 and TRBJ2-7 for the parts outside the CDR3, the full variable domain is GAGVSQSPSNKVTEKGKDVELRCDPISGHTALYWYRQSLGQGLEFLIYFQGNSAPDKSGLPSDRFSAERTGGSVSTLTIQRTQQEDSAVYLCASSPGPFSEQYFGPGTRLTVT.

The chain is built from TRBV15 and TRBJ2-7; tentatively, D is TRBD1 (7 bases). Trimming removed 3 bases from V and 2 bases from J, with 14 bases in between. The germline gives CDR1 LNHNV, CDR2 YYDKDF (reference sequence). The CDR3 has 15 amino acids. The CDR3 region is CATSSPGRGAYEQYF. CDR3 nucleotides: TGTGCCACCAGCAGCCCGGGCAGGGGGGCCTACGAGCAGTACTTC.

There are many counts of this clonotype. This chain joins TRBV9 and TRBJ2-1, with a possible D match to TRBD2 (7 bases). This CDR3 is built from 17 residues. The germline gives CDR1 SGDLS, CDR2 YYNGEE. Trimming took 3 bases from V and 7 from J, leaving 23 bases between them. The CDR3 loop is CASSAAFWEGEVNEQFF. The CDR3 bases are TGTGCCAGCAGCGCCGCCTTCTGGGAGGGGGAGGTTAATGAGCAGTTCTTC. The whole variable domain, filled in from reference TRBV9 and TRBJ2-1, reads DSGVTQTPKHLITATGQRVTLRCSPRSGDLSVYWYQQSLDQGLQFLIQYYNGEERAKGNILERFSAQQFPDLHSELNLSSLELGDSALYFCASSAAFWEGEVNEQFFGPGTRLTVL.

The gene calls are TRBV7-9 and TRBJ2-7, with 7 bases matching TRBD1. The CDR3 has 15 amino acids. Germline V gives CDR1 SEHNR, CDR2 FQNEAQ (reference sequence). The V and J ends lost 4 bases and 0 bases, in that order; junction bases with no gene match: 6. CDR3 DNA sequence: TGTGCCAGCAGCTGGGGACAGATCCCCTCCTACGAGCAGTACTTC. Its translation is CASSWGQIPSYEQYF.

The chain recombines TRBV12-3 or TRBV12-4 with TRBJ1-1; D is unresolved. Trimming pared 1 base from V and 6 bases from J, leaving 12 bases between. CDR3 size: 14 residues. As DNA, the CDR3 is TGTGCCAGCAGTTTAGGGTGGGAGGGCGCTGAAGCTTTCTTT. Translation gives CASSLGWEGAEAFF.

The V call is TRBV12-3 or TRBV12-4, the J call TRBJ2-5; weak D call: TRBD2 (5 bases). Trimming stripped 3 bases from V and 5 bases from J, with 13 bases between. CDR3 size: 14 residues. The CDR3 here is CASSFTAGRETQYF. CDR3 nucleotide sequence: TGTGCCAGCAGTTTCACCGCGGGCCGGGAGACCCAGTACTTC.

CDR3 protein: CASSQGSSLDGGQYF. The CDR3 DNA reads as TGTGCCAGCAGCCAAGGGTCTAGCCTGGATGGGGGGCAGTACTTC. The V and J genes are TRBV4-2 and TRBJ2-7, with D perhaps matching TRBD1 or TRBD2 (5 bases each). The CDR3 length is 15 residues. The germline V and J ends were trimmed by 1 base and 9 bases, with 19 bases remaining between them. Germline V gene lookup returns CDR1 LGHNA and CDR2 YNFKEQ.

This clonotype was recorded a few times. The chain joins TRBV7-2 to TRBJ2-7; TRBD2 matches at 10 bases. Germline trimming cut 6 bases from V and 6 bases from J; bases unmatched to any gene: 8. The germline CDR1 and CDR2 sequences are SGHTA and FQGNSA. CDR3 length equals 14 residues. The CDR3: CASRQAGGPVEQYF. CDR3 nucleotides: TGTGCCAGCAGGCAAGCGGGAGGGCCGGTCGAGCAGTACTTC.

This clonotype has ten or more counts. The J gene is TRBJ2-7, the V gene TRBV6-2 or TRBV6-3; D remains ambiguous. The CDR3 has 13 residues. V lost 0 bases and J 2 bases, leaving 5 bases between the germline ends. Per germline, CDR1 MNHEY and CDR2 SVGEGT. CDR3 in DNA: TGTGCCAGCAGTTACTCACGGGCCTACGAGCAGTACTTC. It yields the protein CASSYSRAYEQYF.

This clonotype was observed a handful of times. J is TRBJ2-5 and V is TRBV12-3 or TRBV12-4, with 8 bases that match TRBD2. The CDR3 extends over 16 amino acids. V shed 6 bases, J shed 5 bases, and the junction held 14 bases outside the gene matches. This CDR3 is CASSLASGGPRETQYF. The CDR3 DNA follows: TGTGCCAGCAGCCTTGCGAGCGGGGGTCCCCGGGAGACCCAGTACTTC.

The chain links TRBV12-3 or TRBV12-4 to TRBJ1-2; D gene ambiguous. Trimming pared 7 bases from V and 0 bases from J, leaving 9 bases between. This CDR3 is built from 13 residues. CDR3 sequence reads: CASNPRPNYGYTF. The CDR3, as DNA: TGTGCCAGCAATCCGAGGCCTAACTATGGCTACACCTTC.

The genes are TRBV25-1 and TRBJ2-1, with TRBD2 identical over 9 bases. V was pared by 2 bases and J by 4 bases, with 9 bases of the junction left unmatched. The germline gives CDR1 MGHDK, CDR2 SYGVNS. CDR3 length: 17 amino acids. The CDR3 loop is CASSELLLAGGYNEQFF. Here the CDR3 DNA reads TGTGCCAGCAGTGAACTCCTTCTGGCGGGAGGGTACAATGAGCAGTTCTTC.

This clonotype was seen a few times. V gene TRBV7-9 combines with J gene TRBJ2-7; 7 bases agree with TRBD2. The germline gives CDR1 SEHNR, CDR2 FQNEAQ (reference sequence). The V and J ends lost 5 bases and 2 bases, in that order; junction bases with no gene match: 12. This CDR3 has 16 residues. CDR3 in DNA: TGTGCCAGCAGCCACCCCCGTTGGGAGGGTACCTACGAGCAGTACTTC. Its translation is CASSHPRWEGTYEQYF. The variable domain in full, completed from reference TRBV7-9 and TRBJ2-7, reads DTGVSQNPRHKITKRGQNVTFRCDPISEHNRLYWYRQTLGQGPEFLTYFQNEAQLEKSRLLSDRFSAERPKGSFSTLEIQRTEQGDSAMYLCASSHPRWEGTYEQYFGPGTRLTVT.

The V and J genes are TRBV5-1 and TRBJ1-1, with D unclear. CDR1 and CDR2 from the germline V gene are SGHRS and YFSETQ. Trimming took 0 bases from V and 6 from J, leaving 15 bases between them. The CDR3 length is 15 residues. This CDR3 is CASSLEVGGVAEAFF. CDR3 coding DNA: TGCGCCAGCAGCTTGGAGGTTGGTGGAGTGGCTGAAGCTTTCTTT.

The sample holds many counts of this clonotype. This chain uses TRBV6-1 with TRBJ1-2, with TRBD1 identical over 10 bases. Trimming cost V 5 bases and J 7 bases; bases outside gene matches: 10. The CDR3 sequence is 15 residues long. Germline V gene sequence: CDR1 MNHNS, CDR2 SASEGT. This CDR3 is CASSPRRQGATGYTF. The DNA of the CDR3 is TGTGCCAGCAGTCCAAGACGACAGGGGGCGACTGGCTACACCTTC.

The genes are TRBV29-1 and TRBJ1-2, with a possible D match to TRBD1 (6 bases). The CDR3 contains 13 residues. CDR1 is SQVTM and CDR2 is ANQGSEA in the germline V gene. V shed 4 bases and J shed 4 bases, with 13 bases lying between them. CDR3 nucleotides: TGCAGCGTTGTAGAGGGGACACGCTATGGCTACACCTTC. It encodes CSVVEGTRYGYTF.

This clonotype was seen a few times. The chain uses TRBV9 and TRBJ2-1, with TRBD2 matching 8 bases. CDR1 and CDR2 (germline): SGDLS, YYNGEE. V shed 4 bases, J shed 9 bases, and the junction held 9 bases outside the gene matches. The CDR3 sequence is 14 residues long. CDR3 region: CASSPRTSRSEQFF. CDR3 nucleotide sequence: TGTGCCAGCAGCCCCCGGACTAGCAGGAGTGAGCAGTTCTTC. Full variable domain (rest looked up from reference TRBV9 and TRBJ2-1): DSGVTQTPKHLITATGQRVTLRCSPRSGDLSVYWYQQSLDQGLQFLIQYYNGEERAKGNILERFSAQQFPDLHSELNLSSLELGDSALYFCASSPRTSRSEQFFGPGTRLTVL.

This clonotype appeared a few times. The chain couples TRBV5-6 to TRBJ2-1; 8 bases line up with TRBD2. Germline V gene data show CDR1 as SGHDT and CDR2 as YYEEEE. Trimming took 5 bases from V and 9 from J; bases not matched to a gene: 7. The CDR3 totals 13 residues. CDR3 sequence: CASRLAAGGEQFF. For the CDR3, the DNA is TGTGCCAGCAGACTAGCGGCGGGGGGTGAGCAGTTCTTC.

The chain recombines TRBV7-2 with TRBJ1-5; 7 bases match TRBD1. With 1 base clipped from V and 6 bases from J, the junction kept 6 bases outside the gene matches. This CDR3 comprises 15 residues. Germline lookup yields CDR1 SGHTA and CDR2 FQGNSA. DNA of the CDR3: TGTGCCAGCAGCTTAGTCGGACAGGTCGGTCAGCCCCAGCATTTT. It encodes CASSLVGQVGQPQHF.

This clonotype was detected many times. The rearrangement joins TRBV18 to TRBJ2-1; the match to TRBD1 covers 7 bases. This CDR3 has 16 amino acids. The V gene's germline CDR1 is KGHSH and CDR2 LQKENI. With 6 bases clipped from V and 3 bases from J, the junction kept 11 bases outside the gene matches. In DNA, the CDR3 is TGTGCCAGCTCCCAAACACAGGGGATGGGCTACAATGAGCAGTTCTTC. Protein: CASSQTQGMGYNEQFF.

This clonotype occurred a few times. V is TRBV7-9 and J is TRBJ2-2; no definite D call. Trimming pared 8 bases from V and 0 bases from J, leaving 10 bases between. CDR3 size: 14 residues. Germline assignment: CDR1 SEHNR and CDR2 FQNEAQ (reference sequence). Written as DNA, the CDR3 is TGTGCCAGCCAGCAGGATTCGAACACCGGGGAGCTGTTTTTT. It yields the protein CASQQDSNTGELFF.

The table lists this clonotype with a count of one. The J gene is TRBJ2-7, the V gene TRBV5-1; no firm D call. Trimming removed 6 bases at V and 6 bases at J, with 16 bases between. Germline V gene lookup returns CDR1 SGHRS and CDR2 YFSETQ. The CDR3 loop spans 13 amino acids. In DNA, the CDR3 is TGCGCCAGCATGGCTGGGTCGTTGGGCGAGCAGTACTTC. This sequence encodes CASMAGSLGEQYF.

This clonotype appeared a few times. The chain recombines TRBV4-1 with TRBJ2-5; TRBD1 matches at 7 bases. The CDR3 runs 14 residues. The trim removed 2 bases at V and 5 bases at J, leaving 5 bases unmatched. The germline gives CDR1 MGHRA, CDR2 YSYEKL. CDR3 nucleotide sequence: TGCGCCAGCAGCCAAAAAGACAGGGCGGAGACCCAGTACTTC. Its protein is CASSQKDRAETQYF.